This TCR beta chain was captured in a study of T cell responses to AZD1222 COVID-19 vaccine. Sequencing used immunoSEQ multiplex PCR; TCRdb keeps in-frame clones, though not all of them. This repertoire shows roughly 110,000 clones, roughly 87% found once; its top ten account for around 7.6%. On this clone itself: Its cognate antigen is unknown.

Doses given second, at about 4 or about 12 weeks, were pooled. Findings of the study overall: The study sampled repertoires only after the peak T cell response. There were mostly white British donors and more females than males, and clonal diversity was possibly underestimated.

Germline values: CDR1 SGHDN, CDR2 FVKESK. V was clipped by 2 bases and J by 2 bases; unmatched bases: 16. The length of the CDR3 is 20 residues. This chain connects TRBV14 to TRBJ2-3, with 10 bases that match TRBD2. The receptor was derived from an adult who received the AZD1222 COVID-19 vaccine. Sample: peripheral blood, taken 28 days after the second AZD1222 dose. The CDR3 region has the DNA TGTGCCAGCAGCCAACGAGCCGGAGCGGGGGGGCATCGAGACACAGATACGCAGTATTTT. Translation gives CASSQRAGAGGHRDTDTQYF.